These T cell receptor beta chains were read from a single sample in a study of monozygotic twins with inflammatory bowel disease. With the 5' RACE reads reprocessed, TCRdb shows one record per CDR3 protein and no DNA. The sample table includes around 450,000 distinct CDR3 sequences. The sequencing input was blood. These receptors all stem from a human donor with ulcerative colitis or Crohn's disease, or a healthy co-twin of an affected twin (not recorded which). CDR3s include the opening cysteine and the closing phenylalanine or tryptophan. Fields, in order: J gene, V gene, CDR3 protein.

j_gene: TRBJ2-2; v_gene: TRBV6-1; CDR3aa: CASSENILGELFF
j_gene: TRBJ1-2; v_gene: TRBV5-1; CDR3aa: CASSGWTGPSNGYTF
j_gene: TRBJ2-7; v_gene: TRBV7-9; CDR3aa: CASSLGTSWYEQYF
j_gene: TRBJ2-1; v_gene: TRBV5-1; CDR3aa: CASSLAAGRVYNEQFF
j_gene: TRBJ2-2; v_gene: TRBV12-3/TRBV12-4; CDR3aa: CASSLGTTGTGELFF
j_gene: TRBJ2-6; v_gene: TRBV6-2/TRBV6-3; CDR3aa: CASSSSTGHSGANVLTF
j_gene: TRBJ2-5; v_gene: TRBV4-2; CDR3aa: CASSQERAGIQETQYF
j_gene: TRBJ1-2; v_gene: TRBV5-4; CDR3aa: CASTLTGSRGYTF
j_gene: TRBJ2-2; v_gene: TRBV30; CDR3aa: CAWTINTGELFF
j_gene: TRBJ2-2; v_gene: TRBV20-1; CDR3aa: CSAKGQPTGELFF
j_gene: TRBJ2-1; v_gene: TRBV7-2; CDR3aa: CASSWGGLNHNEQFF
j_gene: TRBJ2-2; v_gene: TRBV25-1; CDR3aa: CASSVGGSGGELFF
j_gene: TRBJ1-2; v_gene: TRBV12-3/TRBV12-4; CDR3aa: CASSLWDRLYGYTF
j_gene: TRBJ2-3; v_gene: TRBV12-3/TRBV12-4; CDR3aa: CASSPQLDGTDTQYF
j_gene: TRBJ1-5; v_gene: TRBV4-2; CDR3aa: CASSQEGIWQPQHF
j_gene: TRBJ1-2; v_gene: TRBV12-3/TRBV12-4; CDR3aa: CASSSGVGDYGYTF
j_gene: TRBJ2-3; v_gene: TRBV4-1; CDR3aa: CASSQVGADTQYF
j_gene: TRBJ1-2; v_gene: TRBV7-8; CDR3aa: CASGPGGGYTF
j_gene: TRBJ1-2; v_gene: TRBV20-1; CDR3aa: CSARGTVGDAAISYGYTF
j_gene: TRBJ2-2; v_gene: TRBV5-1; CDR3aa: CASSGQGADTGELFF
j_gene: TRBJ1-6; v_gene: TRBV29-1; CDR3aa: CSVRTREGNSPLHF
j_gene: TRBJ1-3; v_gene: TRBV29-1; CDR3aa: CSAGDREAGNSIYF
j_gene: TRBJ2-3; v_gene: TRBV28; CDR3aa: CASSPGVGSGDTQYF
j_gene: TRBJ2-6; v_gene: TRBV7-2; CDR3aa: CASSLRRAGANVLTF